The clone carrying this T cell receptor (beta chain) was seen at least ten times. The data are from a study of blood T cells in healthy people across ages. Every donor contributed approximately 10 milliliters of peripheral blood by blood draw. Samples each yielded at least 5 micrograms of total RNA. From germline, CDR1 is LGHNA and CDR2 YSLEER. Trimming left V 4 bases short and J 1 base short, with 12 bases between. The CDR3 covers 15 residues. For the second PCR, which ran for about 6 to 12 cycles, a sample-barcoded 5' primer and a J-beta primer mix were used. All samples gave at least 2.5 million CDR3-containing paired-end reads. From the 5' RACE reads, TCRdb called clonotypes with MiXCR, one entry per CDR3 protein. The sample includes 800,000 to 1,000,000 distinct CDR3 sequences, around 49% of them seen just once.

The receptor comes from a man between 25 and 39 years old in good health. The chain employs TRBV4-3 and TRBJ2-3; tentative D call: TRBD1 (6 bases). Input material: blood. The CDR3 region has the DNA TGCGCCAGCAGCCCCCAATGGACAGGCACAGATACGCAGTATTTT. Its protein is CASSPQWTGTDTQYF.